A selection of T cell receptor beta chains follows, all from one sample in a study of long-term antiretroviral therapy in people with HIV. The table came from immunoSEQ multiplex PCR; TCRdb's copy has only in-frame clones and leaves some out. In the table there are over 9,500 clones, 60% to 85% of which are singletons. Material: unsorted PBMCs, obtained 1.8 years before starting antiretroviral therapy. The receptors shown here come from a middle-aged man with HIV. The CDR3 runs from the conserved cysteine through the conserved F or W.

CDR3aa	v_gene	j_gene
CASSVWQGAADTQYF	TRBV2	TRBJ2-3
CASTMGGGYTDTQYF	TRBV5-4	TRBJ2-3
CASSQQGSNQPQHF	TRBV18	TRBJ1-5
CASSYMREDTEAFF	TRBV6-5	TRBJ1-1
CASSFTPALNEKLFF	TRBV9	TRBJ1-4
CASALTGSYEQYF	TRBV12-5	TRBJ2-7
CASSQFTGDYGYTF	TRBV14	TRBJ1-2
CASLRGGVNTEAFF	TRBV6-6	TRBJ1-1
CASSERSLWDEQYF	TRBV5-5	TRBJ2-7
CASSRTDEQYF	TRBV10-2	TRBJ2-7
CASSVEEGLYGYTF	TRBV9	TRBJ1-2
CASSSDSYGYTF	TRBV6-6	TRBJ1-2
CASSLGGQGGLYGYTF	TRBV5-1	TRBJ1-2
CASTPQLDDYEQYF	TRBV2	TRBJ2-7
CARKEGPSGNTIYF	TRBV10-3	TRBJ1-3
CASSLRTSGGPGVAQYF	TRBV11-1	TRBJ2-3
CASSRDQYRYEQYF	TRBV7-2	TRBJ2-7
CASSLLPGQFYEQYF	TRBV19	TRBJ2-7
CASSPPRTGYTF	TRBV28	TRBJ1-2
CASSRPGRGFNSPLHF	TRBV11-1	TRBJ1-6
CASSLRVGEKLFF	TRBV6-6	TRBJ1-4
CASSRSTTWVDEQYF	TRBV6-1	TRBJ2-7
CASSEQADSGPQHF	TRBV2	TRBJ1-5
CASSFGERGYTEAFF	TRBV5-1	TRBJ1-1
CASSQQGATEAFF	TRBV7-9	TRBJ1-1